The clone carrying this T cell receptor (beta chain) is judged medium-sized. The antigen is undetermined. Amplification of TCR beta used genomic DNA extracted from peripheral blood. Rearranged V-D-J TRB sequences were amplified with a mixed TRB-A/B primer pool. TCRdb re-called the multiplex PCR reads through MiXCR, storing one row per CDR3 protein. This table has 750 to 900 distinct CDR3 sequences, approximately 22% appearing once. The data were taken from a study of T cell repertoires in aging, cancer and after chemotherapy. Study-wide results and limits: Median generation probability rose over the chemotherapy interval in each cancer cohort, suggesting rebound thymic output.

Germline trimming cut 6 bases from V and 6 bases from J; bases unmatched to any gene: 10. This CDR3 region has 13 residues. Germline V lookup: CDR1 DFQATT, CDR2 SNEGSKA (reference sequence). Material for sequencing was blood. The receptor's source is a human donor in good health. This chain joins TRBV20-1 and TRBJ2-7; 8 nucleotides match TRBD1. CDR3: CSARQGAQGEQYF. The CDR3 coding sequence is TGCAGTGCGCGTCAGGGGGCTCAGGGCGAGCAGTACTTC.